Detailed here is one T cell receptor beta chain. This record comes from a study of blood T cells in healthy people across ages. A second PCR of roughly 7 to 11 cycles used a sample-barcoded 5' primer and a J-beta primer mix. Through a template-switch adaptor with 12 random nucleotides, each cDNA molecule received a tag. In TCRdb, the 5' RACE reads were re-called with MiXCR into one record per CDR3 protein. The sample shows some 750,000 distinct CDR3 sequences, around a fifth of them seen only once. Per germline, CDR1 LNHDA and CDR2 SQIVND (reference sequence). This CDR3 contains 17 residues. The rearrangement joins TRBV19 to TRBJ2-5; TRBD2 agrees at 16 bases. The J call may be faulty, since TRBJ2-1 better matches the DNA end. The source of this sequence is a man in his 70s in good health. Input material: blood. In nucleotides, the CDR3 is TGTGCCAGTAGCTACGGGACTAGCGGGAGGGGGCTCAAGGAGCAGTTCTTC. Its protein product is CASSYGTSGRGLKEQFF.